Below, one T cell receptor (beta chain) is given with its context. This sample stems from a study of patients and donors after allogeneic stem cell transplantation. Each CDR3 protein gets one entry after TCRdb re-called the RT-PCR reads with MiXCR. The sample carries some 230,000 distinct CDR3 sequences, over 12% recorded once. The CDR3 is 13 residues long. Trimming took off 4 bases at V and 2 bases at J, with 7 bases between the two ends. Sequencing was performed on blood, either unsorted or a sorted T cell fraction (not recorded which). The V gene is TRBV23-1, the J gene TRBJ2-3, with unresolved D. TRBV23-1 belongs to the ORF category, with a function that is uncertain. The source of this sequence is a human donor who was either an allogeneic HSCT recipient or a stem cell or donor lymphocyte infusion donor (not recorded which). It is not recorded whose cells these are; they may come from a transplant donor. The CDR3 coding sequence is TGCGCCAGCAGTCCTCCCCACACAGATACGCAGTATTTT. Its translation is CASSPPHTDTQYF.